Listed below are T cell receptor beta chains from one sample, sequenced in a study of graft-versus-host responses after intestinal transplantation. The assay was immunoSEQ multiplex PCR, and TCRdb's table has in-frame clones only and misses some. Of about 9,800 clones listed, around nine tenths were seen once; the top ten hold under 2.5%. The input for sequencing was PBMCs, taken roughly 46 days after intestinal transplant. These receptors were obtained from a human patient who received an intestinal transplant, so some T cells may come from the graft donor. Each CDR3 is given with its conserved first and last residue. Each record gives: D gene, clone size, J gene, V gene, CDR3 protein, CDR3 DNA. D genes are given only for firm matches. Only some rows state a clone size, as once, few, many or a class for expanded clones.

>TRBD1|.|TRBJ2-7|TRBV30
CAWSVQGRRNEQYF
TGTGCCTGGAGTGTACAGGGGAGAAGGAACGAGCAGTACTTC
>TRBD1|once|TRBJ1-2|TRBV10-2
CASSRDRGHYGYTF
TGCGCCAGCAGCCGGGACAGGGGGCACTATGGCTACACCTTC
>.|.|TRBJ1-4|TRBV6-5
CASSPGATNEKLFF
TGTGCCAGCAGCCCGGGGGCAACTAATGAAAAACTGTTTTTT
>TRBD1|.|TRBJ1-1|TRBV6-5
CASSFQGAPNTEAFF
TGTGCCAGCAGTTTCCAGGGGGCGCCGAACACTGAAGCTTTCTTT
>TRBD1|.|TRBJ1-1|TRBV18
CASSEGVQGGAFF
TGTGCCAGCTCGGAAGGGGTCCAGGGGGGAGCTTTCTTT
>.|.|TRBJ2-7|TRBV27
CASSFRFYYEQYF
TGTGCCAGCAGTTTCCGGTTCTACTACGAGCAGTACTTC
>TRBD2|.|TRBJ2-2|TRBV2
CASSGGLAGGPDTGELFF
TGTGCCAGCAGTGGAGGACTCGCGGGGGGGCCAGACACCGGGGAGCTGTTTTTT
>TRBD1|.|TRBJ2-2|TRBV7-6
CASSTTPDRDWGRELFF
TGTGCCAGCAGCACAACCCCGGACAGGGACTGGGGGAGGGAGCTGTTTTTT
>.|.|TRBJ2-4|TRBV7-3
CASSLEGNRAKNIQYF
TGTGCCAGCAGCCTAGAAGGGAATAGGGCCAAAAACATTCAGTACTTC
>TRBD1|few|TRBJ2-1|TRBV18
CASSPRTGRDNEQFF
TGTGCCAGCTCACCTCGGACAGGACGGGACAATGAGCAGTTCTTC
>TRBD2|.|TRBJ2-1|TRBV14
CASSQEIVAGGPNEQFF
TGTGCCAGCAGCCAAGAGATCGTGGCGGGGGGGCCAAATGAGCAGTTCTTC
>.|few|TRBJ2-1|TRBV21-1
CASSKTGTTYNEQFF
TGTGCCAGCAGCAAAACCGGGACAACCTACAATGAGCAGTTCTTC
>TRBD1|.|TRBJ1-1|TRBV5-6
CASLLTGEYMNTEAFF
TGTGCCAGCCTACTGACAGGGGAGTACATGAACACTGAAGCTTTCTTT
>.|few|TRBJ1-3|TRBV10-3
CAIRQDSGNTIYF
TGTGCCATCAGGCAGGACTCTGGAAACACCATATATTTT
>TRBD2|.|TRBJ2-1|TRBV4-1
CASSSTPGTSYSLGNNEQFF
TGCGCCAGCAGCTCAACCCCCGGGACTAGTTATTCTCTGGGTAACAATGAGCAGTTCTTC
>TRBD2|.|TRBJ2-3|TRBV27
CASRREREGQMFTDTQYF
TGTGCCAGCAGGAGAGAGCGGGAGGGCCAAATGTTCACAGATACGCAGTATTTT
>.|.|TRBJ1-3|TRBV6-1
CATQTEGNTIYF
TGTGCCACCCAGACCGAAGGAAACACCATATATTTT
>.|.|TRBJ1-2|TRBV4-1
CASSQDLATLIGYTF
TGCGCCAGCAGCCAAGATCTCGCCACCTTAATTGGCTACACCTTC
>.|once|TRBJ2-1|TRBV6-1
CASYSAGSYNEQFF
TGTGCCAGCTATAGCGCGGGTTCCTACAATGAGCAGTTCTTC
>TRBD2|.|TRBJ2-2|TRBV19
CASRPLSGGDTGELFF
TGTGCCAGTAGGCCATTGAGCGGGGGGGACACCGGGGAGCTGTTTTTT
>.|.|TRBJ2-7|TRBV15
CATSAEDSYEQYF
TGTGCCACCAGCGCTGAGGACTCCTACGAGCAGTACTTC
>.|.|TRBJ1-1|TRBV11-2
CASSQARGGSPLNTEAFF
TGTGCCAGCAGCCAAGCCCGTGGGGGGAGCCCGCTGAACACTGAAGCTTTCTTT
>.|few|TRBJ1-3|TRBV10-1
CASSERTECSGNTIYF
TGCGCCAGCAGTGAGCGGACAGAGTGCTCTGGAAACACCATATATTTT
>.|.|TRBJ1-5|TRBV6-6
CASSYYRGRDQPQHF
TGTGCCAGCAGTTATTACCGGGGACGCGATCAGCCCCAGCATTTT
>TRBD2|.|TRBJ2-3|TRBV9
CASSASASGGSTDTQYF
TGTGCCAGCAGCGCGTCCGCTAGCGGGGGAAGCACAGATACGCAGTATTTT
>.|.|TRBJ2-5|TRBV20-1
CSASPRETQYF
TGCAGTGCTAGCCCAAGGGAGACCCAGTACTTC
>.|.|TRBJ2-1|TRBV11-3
CASSLAGYNEQFF
TGTGCCAGCAGCTTAGCGGGTTACAATGAGCAGTTCTTC
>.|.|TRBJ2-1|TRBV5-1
CASSPRDTEQFF
TGCGCCAGCAGCCCGCGGGACACTGAGCAGTTCTTC
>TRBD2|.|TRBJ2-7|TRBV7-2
CASSFTSGPPYEQYF
TGTGCCAGCAGCTTTACTAGCGGCCCGCCCTACGAGCAGTACTTC
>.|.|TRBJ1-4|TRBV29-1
CSAPDRTNEKLFF
TGCAGCGCCCCGGACAGAACTAATGAAAAACTGTTTTTT
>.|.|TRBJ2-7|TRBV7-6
CASSTAQDYEQYF
TGTGCCAGCAGCACAGCCCAGGACTACGAGCAGTACTTC
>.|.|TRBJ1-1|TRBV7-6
CASSGRSVIGTEAFF
TGTGCCAGCAGCGGAAGGTCTGTTATCGGCACTGAAGCTTTCTTT
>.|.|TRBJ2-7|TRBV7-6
CASSVDSSYEQYF
TGTGCCAGCAGCGTCGACAGTTCCTACGAGCAGTACTTC
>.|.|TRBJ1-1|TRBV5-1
CASSLERLNTEAFF
TGCGCCAGCAGCTTGGAACGGTTGAACACTGAAGCTTTCTTT
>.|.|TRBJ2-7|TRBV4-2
CASSLGPSSYEQYF
TGTGCCAGCAGCTTGGGCCCGAGCTCCTACGAGCAGTACTTC
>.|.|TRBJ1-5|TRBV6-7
CASRPSGDGNQPQHF
TGTGCCAGCAGACCCTCAGGGGATGGCAATCAGCCCCAGCATTTT
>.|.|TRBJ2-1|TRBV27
CASSRGPTVRVEQFF
TGTGCCAGCAGTCGTGGTCCGACGGTTCGGGTTGAGCAGTTCTTC
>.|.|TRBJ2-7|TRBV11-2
CASSLAYEQYF
TGTGCCAGCAGCTTAGCCTACGAGCAGTACTTC
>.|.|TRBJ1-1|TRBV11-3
CASSLDRSWPVTEAFF
TGTGCCAGCAGCTTAGATCGGTCGTGGCCGGTCACTGAAGCTTTCTTT
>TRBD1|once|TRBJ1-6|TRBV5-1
CASSSGQGWAYNSPLHF
TGCGCCAGCAGCTCCGGACAGGGTTGGGCCTATAATTCACCCCTCCACTTT
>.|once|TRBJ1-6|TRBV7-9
CASSLEWSDYNSPLHF
TGTGCCAGCAGCTTAGAGTGGTCGGACTATAATTCACCCCTCCACTTT
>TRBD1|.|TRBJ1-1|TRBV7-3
CASSDSGTGNTEAFF
TGTGCCAGCAGCGACTCCGGGACAGGGAACACTGAAGCTTTCTTT
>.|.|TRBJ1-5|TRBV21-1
CASSKGVEGRRSNQPQHF
TGTGCCAGCAGCAAAGGCGTAGAAGGCCGGAGGAGCAATCAGCCCCAGCATTTT
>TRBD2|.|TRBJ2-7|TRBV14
CASSRSSGRLYEQYF
TGTGCCAGCAGCCGATCTAGCGGGAGGTTGTACGAGCAGTACTTC
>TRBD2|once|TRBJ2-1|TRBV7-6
CASSLGGGLAGGYNEQFF
TGTGCCAGCAGCTTAGGTGGGGGACTAGCGGGGGGCTACAATGAGCAGTTCTTC
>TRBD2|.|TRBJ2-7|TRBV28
CASVTAGGVYEQYF
TGTGCCAGCGTAACGGCGGGGGGGGTCTACGAGCAGTACTTC